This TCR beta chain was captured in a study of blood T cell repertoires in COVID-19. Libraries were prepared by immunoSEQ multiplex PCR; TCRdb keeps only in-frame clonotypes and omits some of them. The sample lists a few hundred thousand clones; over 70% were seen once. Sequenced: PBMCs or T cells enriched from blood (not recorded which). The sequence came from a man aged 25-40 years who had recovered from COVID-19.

The CDR3 sequence: CASRQIAYEQYF. The CDR3 bases are TGTGCCAGCAGGCAAATAGCCTACGAGCAGTACTTC. This chain uses TRBV28 with TRBJ2-7; D gene unclear. The germline V and J ends were trimmed by 6 bases and 2 bases, with 8 bases remaining between them. The CDR3 runs to 12 residues. Looked up from germline, CDR1 is MDHEN and CDR2 is SYDVKM.